The T cell receptor beta chain under discussion was sequenced for a study of cytomegalovirus exposure and HLA in healthy donors. Looking at the study overall: The same platform was used for the 110 or so validation repertoires and the 650 to 800 first-cohort repertoires, a later analysis reported.

The CDR3 covers 15 residues. CDR1 is SEHNR, CDR2 FQNEAQ, per germline (reference sequence). Trimming left V 1 base short and J 2 bases short, with 11 bases between. With respect to this clone: What it binds is not known.

Using immunoSEQ multiplex PCR, the repertoire was profiled, and TCRdb retains in-frame clones only, with some absent. The data hold fewer than 400,000 clones, with about nine tenths observed a single time. Study-wide points: There were a few CMV-associated chains whose specificity for CMV antigens was confirmed in vitro.

The chain has TRBV7-9 and TRBJ2-5, with D maybe TRBD2 (6 bases). Sequencing was carried out using PBMCs. The sequence was obtained from a young woman in good health and CMV-seronegative. The CDR3 region has the DNA TGTGCCAGCAGCTTAGGGGGGGTCGGTCAAGAGACCCAGTACTTC. Its translation is CASSLGGVGQETQYF.